Here is one T cell receptor (beta chain) with its context. Original handling: Researchers report that nucleated cell counts were estimated from reference gene primer amplification. Assay: immunoSEQ multiplex PCR; the TCRdb copy retains only in-frame clones and omits some. That table supplies the V and J calls and clone size; D and trimming were determined from the DNA. Among about 260,000 clones listed, around 90% were seen once. Losses at the gene ends were 4 bases for V and 1 base for J; bases not matched to a gene: 6. There are 15 residues in the CDR3. CDR1 SGHRS and CDR2 YFSETQ come from the germline V gene. This sample was included in a study of blood T cell repertoires in COVID-19. Study overall: Spain, Italy and the United States supplied samples that represented acute and convalescent COVID-19. PBMCs, B-cell-depleted T cells, or T cells were the source of the cDNA or gDNA that made up the material.

The gene calls are TRBV5-1 and TRBJ1-1; 8 bases line up with TRBD1. The sequence was obtained from a woman aged 40 to 50 with acute or convalescent COVID-19. The specimen was peripheral blood. CDR3 region: CASSDRTGGNTEAFF. The CDR3, as DNA: TGCGCCAGCAGCGACCGAACAGGGGGGAACACTGAAGCTTTCTTT.